A selection of T cell receptor beta chains follows, all from one sample in a study of cytomegalovirus exposure and HLA in healthy donors. The method was immunoSEQ multiplex PCR; TCRdb's version includes in-frame clones alone and lacks a portion of them. Of 150,000 or so clones listed, approximately 81% are singletons. The sample taken for sequencing was PBMCs. The receptor source for this set is a boy aged 2 to 10 in good health and CMV-seronegative. Both conserved end residues are part of each CDR3. D genes are given only for firm matches. Clone size is shown for a subset of rows, as once, few, many or a class of expanded clone.

v_call: TRBV19; d_call: TRBD1; clone_size: .; j_call: TRBJ1-1; cdr3_aa: CASLDREGTEAFF; cdr3_nt: TGTGCCAGCCTGGACAGGGAGGGCACTGAAGCTTTCTTT
v_call: TRBV28; d_call: .; clone_size: .; j_call: TRBJ2-7; cdr3_aa: CASSDPGLRSYEQYF; cdr3_nt: TGTGCCAGCAGTGACCCGGGACTCCGCTCCTACGAGCAGTACTTC
v_call: TRBV29-1; d_call: .; clone_size: .; j_call: TRBJ1-1; cdr3_aa: CSVESAENTEAFF; cdr3_nt: TGCAGCGTTGAGTCCGCAGAGAACACTGAAGCTTTCTTT
v_call: TRBV5-1; d_call: .; clone_size: .; j_call: TRBJ1-2; cdr3_aa: CASSPETRGGYTF; cdr3_nt: TGCGCCAGCAGCCCCGAAACGCGGGGGGGCTACACCTTC
v_call: TRBV18; d_call: TRBD1; clone_size: .; j_call: TRBJ1-2; cdr3_aa: CASSPRQGTPSWGYTF; cdr3_nt: TGTGCCAGCTCACCCCGACAGGGGACCCCCTCTTGGGGCTACACCTTC
v_call: TRBV7-8; d_call: .; clone_size: .; j_call: TRBJ2-1; cdr3_aa: CASSPVRNEQFF; cdr3_nt: TGTGCCAGCAGCCCCGTTCGGAATGAGCAGTTCTTC
v_call: TRBV10-3; d_call: TRBD1; clone_size: .; j_call: TRBJ2-3; cdr3_aa: CAISLTGGMTDTQYF; cdr3_nt: TGTGCCATCAGTTTGACAGGGGGCATGACAGATACGCAGTATTTT
v_call: TRBV25-1; d_call: TRBD1; clone_size: .; j_call: TRBJ1-2; cdr3_aa: CASSEDPGQALYGYTF; cdr3_nt: TGTGCCAGCAGTGAGGATCCGGGACAGGCACTTTATGGCTACACCTTC
v_call: TRBV4-2; d_call: TRBD2; clone_size: .; j_call: TRBJ2-3; cdr3_aa: CASSHLAGTSTDTQYF; cdr3_nt: TGTGCCAGCAGCCATCTAGCGGGAACTAGCACAGATACGCAGTATTTT
v_call: TRBV28; d_call: .; clone_size: few; j_call: TRBJ2-3; cdr3_aa: CASSLDRSADTQYF; cdr3_nt: TGTGCCAGCAGTTTAGACAGGTCGGCAGATACGCAGTATTTT
v_call: TRBV6-1; d_call: .; clone_size: .; j_call: TRBJ1-1; cdr3_aa: CASSEYIRDTEAFF; cdr3_nt: TGTGCCAGCAGTGAATATATTCGGGACACTGAAGCTTTCTTT
v_call: TRBV6-5; d_call: TRBD2; clone_size: .; j_call: TRBJ2-2; cdr3_aa: CASRPGLADTGELFF; cdr3_nt: TGTGCCAGCAGACCCGGACTAGCGGACACCGGGGAGCTGTTTTTT
v_call: TRBV6-4; d_call: .; clone_size: .; j_call: TRBJ2-1; cdr3_aa: CASSDRSRRGNEQFF; cdr3_nt: TGTGCCAGCAGTGATCGGTCGAGGAGGGGTAATGAGCAGTTCTTC
v_call: TRBV28; d_call: TRBD1; clone_size: .; j_call: TRBJ1-1; cdr3_aa: CASSLRTGGRVTEAFF; cdr3_nt: TGTGCCAGCAGTTTGCGGACAGGGGGCAGGGTCACTGAAGCTTTCTTT
v_call: TRBV15; d_call: .; clone_size: .; j_call: TRBJ1-1; cdr3_aa: CATSRDRSLTEAFF; cdr3_nt: TGTGCCACCAGCAGAGATCGCAGTCTCACTGAAGCTTTCTTT
v_call: TRBV5-6; d_call: .; clone_size: .; j_call: TRBJ2-7; cdr3_aa: CASSLVSGEQYF; cdr3_nt: TGTGCCAGCAGCTTGGTGTCGGGCGAGCAGTACTTC
v_call: TRBV28; d_call: .; clone_size: .; j_call: TRBJ2-5; cdr3_aa: CASSESGGTDKETQYF; cdr3_nt: TGTGCCAGCAGCGAGTCGGGGGGCACCGATAAAGAGACCCAGTACTTC
v_call: TRBV4-2; d_call: .; clone_size: .; j_call: TRBJ2-7; cdr3_aa: CASRGPGSSYEQYF; cdr3_nt: TGTGCCAGCAGAGGACCCGGGAGCTCCTACGAGCAGTACTTC
v_call: TRBV2; d_call: .; clone_size: .; j_call: TRBJ2-1; cdr3_aa: CASSDIREFEQFF; cdr3_nt: TGTGCCAGCAGTGACATCCGGGAGTTTGAGCAGTTCTTC
v_call: TRBV11-2; d_call: TRBD1; clone_size: .; j_call: TRBJ2-7; cdr3_aa: CASRDTPVGTGDLGEQYF; cdr3_nt: TGTGCCAGCAGAGATACGCCGGTAGGGACAGGGGATCTCGGCGAGCAGTACTTC